These 18 T cell receptor beta chains share one sample of origin, sequenced in a study of T cell responses to AZD1222 COVID-19 vaccine. The data were produced by immunoSEQ multiplex PCR, yet TCRdb's version contains in-frame clones alone and is incomplete. The table records 250,000 to 300,000 clones, almost 95% of them present only once. This material consisted of peripheral blood, taken 28 days after the second AZD1222 dose. The receptor source for this set is an adult who received the AZD1222 COVID-19 vaccine.

In DNA, the CDR3 is TGTGCCAGCAGCTTATTAGGGACAGGGGAGCATCAGCCCCAGCATTTT. Translated: CASSLLGTGEHQPQHF. The chain combines TRBV7-2 with TRBJ1-5; the match to TRBD1 covers 10 bases. V gave up 2 bases and J gave up 5 bases; unmatched junction bases: 6. The CDR3 spans 16 residues. The germline V gene has CDR1 SGHTA and CDR2 FQGNSA.

The rearrangement joins TRBV4-1 to TRBJ1-2; weak D call: TRBD1 (5 bases). Trimming left V 0 bases short and J 10 bases short, with 18 bases between. Germline-derived CDR1 and CDR2 are MGHRA and YSYEKL. This CDR3 region has 15 residues. CDR3 bases: TGCGCCAGCAGCCAAGAGGGGGACCAGGCCCAGATCTACACCTTC. Its protein product is CASSQEGDQAQIYTF.

This rearrangement joins TRBV9 to TRBJ2-3; the D gene is possibly TRBD1 (6 bases). Per germline, CDR1 SGDLS and CDR2 YYNGEE. The CDR3 is 15 amino acids. Trimming left V 2 bases short and J 6 bases short, with 16 bases between. Here the CDR3 reads CASSVTQGPGDTQYF. The CDR3 DNA is TGTGCCAGCAGCGTGACCCAGGGGCCCGGGGATACGCAGTATTTT.

The V and J genes are TRBV3-1 (or the pseudogene TRBV3-2) and TRBJ1-2; no clear D. This CDR3 region has 13 residues. The germline CDR1 and CDR2 sequences are LGHDT and YNNKEL (reference sequence). Trimming shortened V by 3 bases and J by 7 bases, and 12 bases separated the two germline ends. The CDR3 nucleotides read TGTGCCAGCAGCCAGACAAGTGTTTTTGGCTACACCTTC. This codes for CASSQTSVFGYTF.

The V and J genes are TRBV6-2 or TRBV6-3 and TRBJ2-3, with TRBD2 matching over 13 bases. This CDR3 has 19 residues. Trimming removed 3 bases from V and 2 bases from J; junction bases left unmatched: 11. Germline V gene lookup returns CDR1 MNHEY and CDR2 SVGEGT. The chain's CDR3 is CASSYSPQTSGRLTDTQYF. The CDR3 nucleotides read TGTGCCAGCAGTTATAGCCCCCAGACTAGCGGGAGGCTCACAGATACGCAGTATTTT.

The chain links TRBV18 to TRBJ1-2; D is possibly TRBD1 (6 bases). This CDR3 comprises 16 residues. Germline values: CDR1 KGHSH, CDR2 LQKENI. The V gene lost 3 bases and the J gene lost 3 bases, with 17 bases spanning the gap. For the CDR3, the DNA is TGTGCCAGCTCACCGACAGCTACAGGGATCGACTATGGCTACACCTTC. Translated, it gives CASSPTATGIDYGYTF. Full variable domain (missing parts from reference TRBV18 and TRBJ1-2): NAGVMQNPRHLVRRRGQEARLRCSPMKGHSHVYWYRQLPEEGLKFMVYLQKENIIDESGMPKERFSAEFPKEGPSILRIQQVVRGDSAAYFCASSPTATGIDYGYTFGSGTRLTVV.

A single count supports this clone. This rearrangement joins TRBV13 to TRBJ2-1; possibly TRBD1 or TRBD2 for D (5 bases each). The CDR3 is 12 residues long. Germline assignment: CDR1 PRHDT and CDR2 FYEKMQ (reference sequence). Trimming removed 5 bases at V and 10 bases at J, with 12 bases between. Written as DNA, the CDR3 is TGTGCCAGCAGCCCACAACGGGACGAGCAGTTCTTC. Its protein is CASSPQRDEQFF.

V is TRBV12-5 and J is TRBJ2-1; 8 nucleotides match TRBD1. CDR3 length equals 17 residues. The trim removed 1 base at V and 4 bases at J, leaving 9 bases unmatched. The germline V gene encodes CDR1 LGHNT and CDR2 FRNRAP. This CDR3 reads CASGLDETGAIYNEQFF. Here the CDR3 DNA reads TGTGCTAGTGGTTTGGATGAGACAGGGGCGATTTACAATGAGCAGTTCTTC.

This clone appeared a single time. The gene calls are TRBV18 and TRBJ1-1, with TRBD1 as a possible D gene (6 bases). The CDR3 totals 14 residues. Germline V gives CDR1 KGHSH, CDR2 LQKENI. The V end lost 1 base, the J end lost 0 bases, and 6 bases lay between the germline ends. In DNA form, the CDR3 reads TGTGCCAGCTCACCACAGGGGGTGAACACTGAAGCTTTCTTT. Encoded protein: CASSPQGVNTEAFF. Looking up the rest from reference TRBV18 and TRBJ1-1 gives the full variable domain: NAGVMQNPRHLVRRRGQEARLRCSPMKGHSHVYWYRQLPEEGLKFMVYLQKENIIDESGMPKERFSAEFPKEGPSILRIQQVVRGDSAAYFCASSPQGVNTEAFFGQGTRLTVV.

The CDR3 region has the DNA TGTGCCAGCAGTGGACAGGGCAATCAGCCCCAGCATTTT. Translating it yields CASSGQGNQPQHF. V and J are TRBV2 and TRBJ1-5, with D perhaps matching TRBD1 (6 bases). Trimming took 4 bases from V and 2 from J, leaving 6 bases between them. Germline CDR1 is SNHLY and CDR2 is FYNNEI. The CDR3 has 13 residues.

The chain links TRBV20-1 to TRBJ2-3, with D hard to call. V gave up 3 bases and J gave up 6 bases, with 4 bases separating them. The CDR3 extends over 10 amino acids. Germline V gene data show CDR1 as DFQATT and CDR2 as SNEGSKA (reference sequence). CDR3 DNA sequence: TGCAGTGCTAGGGGGGATACGCAGTATTTT. Translation gives CSARGDTQYF.

This chain uses TRBV6-1 with TRBJ2-7; 10 bases are a match to TRBD2. This CDR3 comprises 17 residues. Trimming removed 4 bases from V and 0 bases from J; junction bases left unmatched: 9. Germline V lookup: CDR1 MNHNS, CDR2 SASEGT. The CDR3 loop is CASSAPSGGLTSYEQYF. CDR3 DNA: TGTGCCAGCAGTGCGCCTAGCGGGGGTCTCACCTCCTACGAGCAGTACTTC.

This chain connects TRBV2 to TRBJ1-5; D is unresolved. Germline CDR1 SNHLY, CDR2 FYNNEI. The V and J ends lost 3 bases and 9 bases respectively, with 9 bases between them. CDR3 length equals 12 residues. CDR3 nucleotide sequence: TGTGCCAGCAGTGACGGTCCCGGGCCCCAGCATTTT. Translation: CASSDGPGPQHF.

V usage is TRBV19 and J usage is TRBJ2-6; 8 nucleotides match TRBD1. This CDR3 has 15 amino acids. Germline values: CDR1 LNHDA, CDR2 SQIVND (reference sequence). V gave up 6 bases and J gave up 2 bases; unmatched junction bases: 3. CDR3 nucleotides: TGTGCCAGTAGACCGACAGGGGCTGGGGCCAACGTCCTGACTTTC. It is translated as CASRPTGAGANVLTF.

This chain's CDR3 is CSVRATNEKLFF. As DNA, the CDR3 is TGCAGCGTCCGGGCAACTAATGAAAAACTGTTTTTT. The genes are TRBV29-1 and TRBJ1-4; D not resolved. Germline CDR1 reads SQVTM; CDR2 reads ANQGSEA. The V gene lost 6 bases and the J gene lost 0 bases, with 5 bases spanning the gap. The CDR3 totals 12 residues.

The V call is TRBV18, the J call TRBJ1-5; D might be TRBD1 (5 bases). Germline V gene sequence: CDR1 KGHSH, CDR2 LQKENI. V was pared by 6 bases and J by 7 bases, with 13 bases between. The CDR3 extends over 13 amino acids. CDR3 bases: TGTGCCAGCTCCGAGGGGAGAGGACAGCCCCAGCATTTT. Translation: CASSEGRGQPQHF.

This rearrangement joins TRBV4-1 to TRBJ2-1; D possibly corresponds to TRBD2 (6 bases). V gave up 4 bases and J gave up 8 bases, with 21 bases separating them. Germline values: CDR1 MGHRA, CDR2 YSYEKL. This CDR3 is built from 16 residues. CDR3 bases: TGCGCCAGCAGCCCCTTCCCCGGGGGAGCCTCGTATGAGCAGTTCTTC. Translating gives CASSPFPGGASYEQFF.

This clone was counted a single time. The V call is TRBV6-6, the J call TRBJ2-3, with a possible D match to TRBD1 (6 bases). V dropped 6 bases and J dropped 6 bases, with 19 bases sitting between them. The CDR3 totals 15 residues. Germline lookup yields CDR1 MNHNY and CDR2 SVGAGI (reference sequence). The CDR3 loop is CASSPGTLAMDTQYF. CDR3 bases: TGTGCCAGCAGCCCCGGGACATTGGCTATGGATACGCAGTATTTT.